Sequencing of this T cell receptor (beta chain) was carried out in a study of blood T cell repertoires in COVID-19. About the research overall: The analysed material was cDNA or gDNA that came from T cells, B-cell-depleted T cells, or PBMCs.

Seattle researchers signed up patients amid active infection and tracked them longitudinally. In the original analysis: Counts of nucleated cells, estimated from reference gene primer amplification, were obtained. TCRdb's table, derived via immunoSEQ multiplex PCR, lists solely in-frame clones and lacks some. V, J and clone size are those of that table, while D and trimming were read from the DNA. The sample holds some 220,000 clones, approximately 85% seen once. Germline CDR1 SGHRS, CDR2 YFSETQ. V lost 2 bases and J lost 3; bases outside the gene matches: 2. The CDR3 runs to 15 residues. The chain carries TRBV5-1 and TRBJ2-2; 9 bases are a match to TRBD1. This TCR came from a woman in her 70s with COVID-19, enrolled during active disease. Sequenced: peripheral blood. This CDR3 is CASSLQGADTGELFF. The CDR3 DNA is TGCGCCAGCAGCTTACAGGGGGCAGACACCGGGGAGCTGTTTTTT.